Presented here are 2 T cell receptor beta chains from one specimen sequenced in a study of CD8 T cells in ankylosing spondylitis. TCRdb re-called the 5' RACE reads through MiXCR, storing one row per CDR3 protein. The table has approximately 60,000 distinct CDR3 sequences, about 6.2% seen once. The sample consisted of synovial fluid, either unsorted or a sorted T cell fraction (not recorded which). Receptors were obtained from a male donor with ankylosing spondylitis.

This clonotype was counted between two and nine times. V gene TRBV11-3 combines with J gene TRBJ2-1; D ambiguous. In germline, CDR1 is SGHNT, CDR2 YENEEA. This CDR3 comprises 14 residues. With 2 bases removed from V and 3 bases from J, the gap between germline ends came to 8 bases. CDR3 coding DNA: TGTGCCAGCAGCTTAAGGCGGAACTACAATGAGCAGTTCTTC. Protein: CASSLRRNYNEQFF.

This clonotype has at least ten counts. The chain joins TRBV20-1 to TRBJ2-3; 7 bases match TRBD2. Per germline, CDR1 DFQATT and CDR2 SNEGSKA (reference sequence). CDR3 length equals 14 residues. V dropped 0 bases and J dropped 2; count of bases not matched to a gene: 2. CDR3 nucleotides: TGCAGTGCTAGAGACGGGAGGACCACAGATACGCAGTATTTT. This sequence encodes CSARDGRTTDTQYF.